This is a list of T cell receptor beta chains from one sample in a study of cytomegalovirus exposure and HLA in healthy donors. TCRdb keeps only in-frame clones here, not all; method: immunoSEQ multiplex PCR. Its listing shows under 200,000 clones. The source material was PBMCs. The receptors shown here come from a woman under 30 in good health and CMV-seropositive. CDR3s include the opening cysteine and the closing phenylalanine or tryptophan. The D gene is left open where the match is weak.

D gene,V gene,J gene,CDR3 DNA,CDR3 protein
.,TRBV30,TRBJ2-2,TGTGCCTGGAGTCGGAGGGGTGGCGGGGAGCTGTTTTTT,CAWSRRGGGELFF
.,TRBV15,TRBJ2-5,TGTGCCACCAGCAGTCCCCAGGGCAGGTACCAAGAGACCCAGTACTTC,CATSSPQGRYQETQYF
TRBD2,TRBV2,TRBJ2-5,TGTGCCAGCAGCGGGACTAGCGGGGGGTACCAAGAGACCCAGTACTTC,CASSGTSGGYQETQYF
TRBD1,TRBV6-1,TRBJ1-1,TGTGCCAGCAGTACTCGGACAGGGGACGAAGCTTTCTTT,CASSTRTGDEAFF
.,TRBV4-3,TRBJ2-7,TGCGCCAGCAGCCAAGCTAGGCAAGTATCCTACGAGCAGTACTTC,CASSQARQVSYEQYF
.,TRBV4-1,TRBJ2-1,TGCGCCAGCAGCCACGGAGGCCCGGCCAATGAGCAGTTCTTC,CASSHGGPANEQFF
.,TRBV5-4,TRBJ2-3,TGTGCCAGCAGCTTAAGGGTAGCGGAGCACACAGATACGCAGTATTTT,CASSLRVAEHTDTQYF
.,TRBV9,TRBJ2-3,TGTGCCAGCAGCGTAGATACGAGGGGGAGCACAGATACGCAGTATTTT,CASSVDTRGSTDTQYF
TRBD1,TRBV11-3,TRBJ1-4,TGTGCCAGCAGCCGATCCGGGACAGTTAATGAAAAACTGTTTTTT,CASSRSGTVNEKLFF
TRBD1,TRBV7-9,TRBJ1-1,TGTGCCAGCAGCTTAGCTTGGGACAGGGTAGGAAGGACTGAAGCTTTCTTT,CASSLAWDRVGRTEAFF
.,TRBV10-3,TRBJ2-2,TGTGCCATCAGTGAGATGGTCGGGGGGAACACCGGGGAGCTGTTTTTT,CAISEMVGGNTGELFF
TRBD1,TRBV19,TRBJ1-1,TGTGCCAGTAGCCAGACAGGGAGGACTGAAGCTTTCTTT,CASSQTGRTEAFF
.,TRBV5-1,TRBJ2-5,TGCGCCAGCAGAGGGGCGGGGGCGGAGACCCAGTACTTC,CASRGAGAETQYF
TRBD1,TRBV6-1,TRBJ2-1,TGTGCCAGCAATATGGGACAGGGAAGCTACAATGAGCAGTTCTTC,CASNMGQGSYNEQFF
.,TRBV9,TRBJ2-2,TGTGCCAGCAGCTCTCCCGGGGAGCTGTTTTTT,CASSSPGELFF
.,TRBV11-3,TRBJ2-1,TGTGCCAGCAGCTTAAATACAGGAGAGCAGTTCTTC,CASSLNTGEQFF
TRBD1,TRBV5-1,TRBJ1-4,TGCGCCAGCAGCTTTGGGACAGCCGGGAATGAAAAACTGTTTTTT,CASSFGTAGNEKLFF